The 31 T cell receptor beta chains reported below all come from one sample, sequenced in a study of T cell repertoires in cytomegalovirus infection. Each CDR3 protein gets one entry after TCRdb re-called the reads with MiXCR. The table includes approximately 220,000 distinct CDR3 sequences, about 38% detected once. These receptors have no known antigen. Source: CD8+ T cells from cultured PBMCs, taken from culture after CMV antigen stimulation. These receptor sequences come from a human donor in good health (CMV status not recorded). Some clones in this sample may be carry-over from other donors' samples.

The chain couples TRBV27 to TRBJ2-1; TRBD2 is a possible D gene (6 bases). In germline, CDR1 is MNHEY, CDR2 SMNVEV (reference sequence). V gave up 6 bases and J gave up 6 bases, with 9 bases separating them. The length of the CDR3 is 12 residues. The CDR3 protein is CASRAGSNEQFF. The CDR3 bases are TGTGCCAGCAGGGCGGGGAGCAATGAGCAGTTCTTC.

The V and J genes are TRBV5-6 and TRBJ2-7; either TRBD1 or TRBD2 may fit D (5 bases each). This CDR3 spans 14 amino acids. V was clipped by 3 bases and J by 2 bases, with 12 bases between them. Germline V lookup: CDR1 SGHDT, CDR2 YYEEEE. Here the CDR3 reads CASSSGTRAYEQYF. Here the CDR3 DNA reads TGTGCCAGCAGCTCCGGGACCAGGGCCTACGAGCAGTACTTC.

This clonotype showed up just a few times. The J gene is TRBJ2-3, the V gene TRBV19, with D possibly being TRBD1 (6 bases). Germline loops: CDR1 LNHDA, CDR2 SQIVND (reference sequence). This CDR3 has 17 residues. Trimming took off 5 bases at V and 3 bases at J, with 21 bases between the two ends. The CDR3 protein is CASSELQGYRMTDTQYF. CDR3 nucleotides: TGTGCCAGTAGTGAGCTACAGGGTTACCGAATGACAGATACGCAGTATTTT.

This clonotype was seen ten or more times. The CDR3, as DNA: TGTGCCGGCCGGAAGCCGGGCGGCACTGAAGCTTTCTTT. Translating it yields CAGRKPGGTEAFF. The chain is built from TRBV7-9 and TRBJ1-1, with D unresolved. The CDR3 extends over 13 amino acids. Germline assignment: CDR1 SEHNR and CDR2 FQNEAQ (reference sequence). V was shortened by 11 bases and J by 4 bases, with 17 bases between the two germline ends.

The chain recombines TRBV27 with TRBJ1-6; D is ambiguous. The ends were cut back, 5 bases at V and 0 bases at J, with 8 bases in the middle. The CDR3 has 15 amino acids. The germline V gene encodes CDR1 MNHEY and CDR2 SMNVEV (reference sequence). In DNA form, the CDR3 reads TGTGCCAGCAGTCCTCCGCACTCCTATAATTCACCCCTCCACTTT. It yields the protein CASSPPHSYNSPLHF.

This chain joins TRBV24-1 and TRBJ2-2; D gene ambiguous. The CDR3 is 13 residues long. CDR1 KGHDR and CDR2 SFDVKD come from the germline V gene. V lost 1 base, J lost 7 bases, and 6 bases lay in between. The CDR3 here is CATSDLEDGELFF. In DNA, the CDR3 is TGTGCCACCAGTGATTTAGAGGACGGGGAGCTGTTTTTT.

The V and J genes are TRBV7-2 and TRBJ2-7, with D possibly matching TRBD1 (5 bases). From germline, CDR1 is SGHTA and CDR2 FQGNSA. This CDR3 region has 14 residues. V was trimmed by 5 bases and J by 0 bases, leaving 11 bases between them. CDR3 DNA: TGTGCCAGCAGCCTAGGGGTGCGCTCCTACGAGCAGTACTTC. Amino acids: CASSLGVRSYEQYF.

This clonotype was picked up many times. The V and J genes are TRBV7-3 and TRBJ2-1; D ambiguous. Trimming removed 2 bases from V and 3 bases from J, with 11 bases in between. CDR3 length equals 15 residues. In germline, CDR1 is SGHTA, CDR2 FQGTGA. Here the CDR3 DNA reads TGTGCCAGCAGCTTAGCAAACTCCTACTACAATGAGCAGTTCTTC. Residues: CASSLANSYYNEQFF.

There are a few counts of this clonotype. The V gene is TRBV27, the J gene TRBJ1-2, with D possibly matching TRBD1 (5 bases). The CDR3 totals 14 residues. Per germline, CDR1 MNHEY and CDR2 SMNVEV (reference sequence). The V end was cut by 5 bases, the J end by 6 bases, with 16 bases between. The CDR3 nucleotides read TGTGCCAGCAGTCGGCCCGGGGCCATGGATGGCTACACCTTC. It yields the protein CASSRPGAMDGYTF.

This clonotype appeared a few times. This chain connects TRBV7-9 to TRBJ1-4, with TRBD1 matching over 7 bases. The CDR3 totals 15 residues. The V gene's germline CDR1 is SEHNR and CDR2 FQNEAQ (reference sequence). V gave up 4 bases and J gave up 6 bases; unmatched junction bases: 8. CDR3 bases: TGTGCCAGCAGCTCGGGACAGTCGGGAGATGAAAAACTGTTTTTT. Amino acid sequence: CASSSGQSGDEKLFF. The entire variable domain, with the rest obtained from reference TRBV7-9 and TRBJ1-4, is as follows: DTGVSQNPRHKITKRGQNVTFRCDPISEHNRLYWYRQTLGQGPEFLTYFQNEAQLEKSRLLSDRFSAERPKGSFSTLEIQRTEQGDSAMYLCASSSGQSGDEKLFFGSGTQLSVL.

V is TRBV11-3 and J is TRBJ1-1; 12 bases map to TRBD1. The length of the CDR3 is 13 residues. CDR1 and CDR2 (germline): SGHNT, YENEEA. J gave up 11 bases and V 5 bases, and 6 bases lay outside the gene matches. Here the CDR3 reads CASSPGTGGDAFF. CDR3 coding DNA: TGTGCCAGCAGCCCTGGGACAGGGGGCGACGCTTTCTTT. Filled out from reference TRBV11-3 and TRBJ1-1, the complete variable domain reads EAGVVQSPRYKIIEKKQPVAFWCNPISGHNTLYWYLQNLGQGPELLIRYENEEAVDDSQLPKDRFSAERLKGVDSTLKIQPAELGDSAVYLCASSPGTGGDAFFGQGTRLTVV.

This clonotype has a handful of counts. The V and J genes are TRBV11-2 and TRBJ2-1; no reliable D call. This CDR3 comprises 14 residues. V was pared by 4 bases and J by 3 bases, with 10 bases between. Germline V lookup: CDR1 SGHAT, CDR2 FQNNGV. CDR3 region: CASSSEPGYNEQFF. The CDR3 bases are TGTGCCAGCAGCTCCGAGCCAGGCTACAATGAGCAGTTCTTC.

The DNA of the CDR3 is TGTGCCAGCAGCCTCCCCGGGGGGTTGGCCGGGGAGCAGTACTTC. This encodes CASSLPGGLAGEQYF. The chain links TRBV7-2 to TRBJ2-7, with 7 bases fitting TRBD2. V trimming: 5 bases; J trimming: 7 bases; junction bases outside the gene matches: 14. Looked up from germline, CDR1 is SGHTA and CDR2 is FQGNSA. The CDR3 has 15 amino acids.

This clonotype has more than one count but fewer than ten. This chain joins TRBV6-1 and TRBJ2-3; D is possibly TRBD1 or TRBD2 (5 bases each). Germline values: CDR1 MNHNS, CDR2 SASEGT. Trimming pared 1 base from V and 6 bases from J, leaving 20 bases between. The CDR3 runs 17 residues. The CDR3: CASSEVPGPPVDDTQYF. The CDR3 DNA sequence: TGTGCCAGCAGTGAAGTCCCGGGACCACCGGTCGATGATACGCAGTATTTT.

The chain couples TRBV19 to TRBJ2-1, with D tentatively TRBD1 or TRBD2 (6 bases each). Germline V gene lookup returns CDR1 LNHDA and CDR2 SQIVND (reference sequence). This CDR3 is 12 amino acids long. V lost 10 bases to trimming and J lost 8 bases, with 15 bases between them. In nucleotides, the CDR3 is TGTGCCACCTCGGGGGCGTCAGATGAGCAGTTCTTC. Translating it yields CATSGASDEQFF.

The chain combines TRBV29-1 with TRBJ2-1; D may be TRBD2 (6 bases). Germline V gene data show CDR1 as SQVTM and CDR2 as ANQGSEA. The CDR3 is made up of 22 amino acids. Trimming cost V 4 bases and J 5 bases, with 39 bases left between them. CDR3 residues: CSVVSSGLEGGYLLSLHNEQFF. The CDR3, as DNA: TGCAGCGTTGTGTCATCCGGTCTGGAGGGAGGATACCTTCTCTCCCTTCACAATGAGCAGTTCTTC.

This sequence joins TRBV5-1 and TRBJ2-7, with D unclear. V dropped 7 bases and J dropped 1 base, with 9 bases sitting between them. There are 12 residues in the CDR3. Germline loops: CDR1 SGHRS, CDR2 YFSETQ. The CDR3 nucleotides are TGCGCCAGCTACGACCTTTCCTACGAGCAGTACTTC. This translates into CASYDLSYEQYF.

In this sample, this clonotype turned up a few times. The chain carries TRBV29-1 and TRBJ2-1; 12 bases align to TRBD2. V dropped 6 bases and J dropped 2; count of bases not matched to a gene: 5. CDR3 length: 15 amino acids. Germline V gives CDR1 SQVTM, CDR2 ANQGSEA. CDR3 DNA: TGCAGCGTCCCACTAGCGGGAGGTACCTACAATGAGCAGTTCTTC. Translated, it gives CSVPLAGGTYNEQFF.

The chain has TRBV7-6 and TRBJ1-5, with TRBD1 identical over 10 bases. This CDR3 spans 17 amino acids. The V segment lost 1 base and the J segment 1 base; nucleotides outside the gene matches: 4. The germline V gene has CDR1 SGHVS and CDR2 FNYEAQ. The CDR3 nucleotides are TGTGCCAGCAGCTTAGGGGACAGGGGAACGAGCAATCAGCCCCAGCATTTT. Protein: CASSLGDRGTSNQPQHF.

This clonotype was seen more than once but under ten times. The chain links TRBV6-5 to TRBJ1-5; maybe TRBD1 (6 bases). V lost 0 bases to trimming and J lost 5 bases, with 20 bases between them. CDR1 MNHEY and CDR2 SVGAGI come from the germline V gene. The length of the CDR3 is 18 residues. CDR3 loop: CASSYSAGGWGHDQPQHF. DNA for the CDR3: TGTGCCAGCAGTTACTCGGCGGGTGGATGGGGGCATGATCAGCCCCAGCATTTT.

This chain joins TRBV5-1 and TRBJ1-1; D possibly corresponds to TRBD1 (6 bases). From germline, CDR1 is SGHRS and CDR2 YFSETQ. There are 16 residues in the CDR3. Trimming removed 0 bases at V and 3 bases at J, with 15 bases between. The CDR3 DNA sequence: TGCGCCAGCAGCTTGGCCGCACAGGGTCAGCACACTGAAGCTTTCTTT. This gives the protein CASSLAAQGQHTEAFF.

The rearrangement joins TRBV7-4 to TRBJ2-1; D is unresolved. The CDR3 sequence is 13 residues long. Germline assignment: CDR1 SGHVT and CDR2 SQSDAQ. Trimming stripped 4 bases from V and 5 bases from J, with 9 bases between. CDR3 sequence: CASSWYRNNEQFF. CDR3 in DNA: TGTGCCAGCAGCTGGTACAGAAACAATGAGCAGTTCTTC. The entire variable domain, with the rest obtained from reference TRBV7-4 and TRBJ2-1, is as follows: GAGVSQSPRYKVAKRGRDVALRCDSISGHVTLYWYRQTLGQGSEVLTYSQSDAQRDKSGRPSGRFSAERPERSVSTLKIQRTEQGDSAVYLCASSWYRNNEQFFGPGTRLTVL.

V usage is TRBV5-1 and J usage is TRBJ2-6; TRBD1 matches at 7 bases. Unmatched junction bases numbered 9, after V lost 3 bases and J lost 0 bases. The CDR3 contains 18 residues. Germline values: CDR1 SGHRS, CDR2 YFSETQ. CDR3 DNA sequence: TGCGCCAGCAGCTGGACGACCGGGACAGACTCTGGGGCCAACGTCCTGACTTTC. This gives the protein CASSWTTGTDSGANVLTF.

V usage is TRBV27 and J usage is TRBJ1-2; the D gene is possibly TRBD1 (5 bases). Trimming left V 2 bases short and J 0 bases short, with 10 bases between. CDR1 is MNHEY, CDR2 SMNVEV, per germline (reference sequence). CDR3 length: 15 residues. Here the CDR3 DNA reads TGTGCCAGCAGTTTAGGGGCACGCCCTAACTATGGCTACACCTTC. Amino acids: CASSLGARPNYGYTF.

The rearrangement joins TRBV25-1 to TRBJ2-7, with D unclear. Trimming took off 1 base at V and 0 bases at J, with 16 bases between the two ends. The germline CDR1 and CDR2 sequences are MGHDK and SYGVNS. CDR3 size: 17 residues. The CDR3 DNA reads as TGTGCCAGCAGTGAATGGGTTTACTCTGTGAGCTCCTACGAGCAGTACTTC. Its protein is CASSEWVYSVSSYEQYF.

V and J are TRBV19 and TRBJ2-1; no clear D. CDR3 size: 11 residues. V lost 4 bases, J lost 7 bases, and 5 bases lay in between. Germline CDR1 LNHDA, CDR2 SQIVND (reference sequence). The CDR3 here is CASSNGNEQFF. CDR3 sequence (DNA): TGTGCCAGTAGTAACGGGAATGAGCAGTTCTTC.

The genes are TRBV6-6 and TRBJ2-1; D possibly corresponds to TRBD1 (5 bases). V gave up 0 bases and J gave up 2 bases, with 8 bases separating them. Germline values: CDR1 MNHNY, CDR2 SVGAGI (reference sequence). There are 15 residues in the CDR3. CDR3 residues: CASSYSGVPYNEQFF. CDR3 sequence (DNA): TGTGCCAGCAGTTACTCAGGGGTCCCCTACAATGAGCAGTTCTTC.

The chain recombines TRBV3-1 with TRBJ2-7; a weak D match, TRBD1 (6 bases). The V and J ends lost 4 bases and 5 bases respectively, with 18 bases between them. CDR1 is LGHDT and CDR2 is YNNKEL in the germline V gene (reference sequence). The CDR3 has 15 amino acids. The CDR3 nucleotides read TGTGCCAGCAGCCTCAGGGGTGCGTCATTGAACGAGCAGTACTTC. Translating gives CASSLRGASLNEQYF.

The J gene is TRBJ2-2, the V gene TRBV28; D is undetermined. The CDR3 is 14 amino acids. Per the germline V gene, CDR1 is MDHEN and CDR2 is SYDVKM. V lost 3 bases and J lost 2, with 7 bases in between. This CDR3 reads CASSFTVNTGELFF. CDR3 bases: TGTGCCAGCAGTTTCACAGTAAACACCGGGGAGCTGTTTTTT.

In this sample, this clonotype turned up a few times. The genes are TRBV7-9 and TRBJ1-4; D unclear. The germline V gene encodes CDR1 SEHNR and CDR2 FQNEAQ (reference sequence). CDR3 length: 14 residues. V shed 2 bases and J shed 4 bases, with 8 bases lying between them. CDR3 amino acids: CASSLNDGNEKLFF. CDR3 nucleotides: TGTGCCAGCAGCTTAAACGACGGTAATGAAAAACTGTTTTTT. The entire variable domain, with the rest obtained from reference TRBV7-9 and TRBJ1-4, is as follows: DTGVSQNPRHKITKRGQNVTFRCDPISEHNRLYWYRQTLGQGPEFLTYFQNEAQLEKSRLLSDRFSAERPKGSFSTLEIQRTEQGDSAMYLCASSLNDGNEKLFFGSGTQLSVL.

This chain links TRBV7-9 with TRBJ2-7; D is undetermined. The germline CDR1 and CDR2 sequences are SEHNR and FQNEAQ (reference sequence). The CDR3 length is 13 residues. V lost 5 bases, J lost 5 bases, and 13 bases lay in between. DNA for the CDR3: TGTGCCAGCAGCCCCGACCCCTGGGACGAGCAGTACTTC. It codes for CASSPDPWDEQYF.